These 17 T cell receptor beta chains originate from one sample sequenced in a study of shared clonotypes between healthy human individuals (dated by TCRdb to the early 2020s). Library preparation was by the immunoSEQ multiplex PCR assay. TCRdb holds this immuneACCESS table with in-frame rearrangements only. Some clones are missing; in checked studies, unresolved V genes explain under half, and the rest has no known cause. In all, the sample holds about 590,000 clones, and less than 97% of those were seen once. The ten largest make up 0.11% of the sample. CD8 naive samples were obtained by positive selection for CCR7 among CD45RO-negative cells, yielding a CD45RA+CCR7+ population from which TemRA cells were excluded. Sequencing was done on a sample of naive CD8+ T cells sorted from blood. What this sample's cell subset or site label stands for: CD45RA+CCR7+. These TCRs come from a woman under 40 in good health.

This clone was detected only a few times. In the same sample, other DNA sequences code for this CDR3. The chain employs TRBV9 and TRBJ2-1; no clear D. Trimming cost V 4 bases and J 9 bases, with 11 bases left between them. CDR1 SGDLS and CDR2 YYNGEE come from the germline V gene. The CDR3 extends over 12 amino acids. Here the CDR3 reads CASSPTGSEQFF. The CDR3 DNA reads TGTGCCAGCAGCCCAACCGGATCTGAGCAGTTCTTC. Combining the CDR3 with reference TRBV9 and TRBJ2-1 gives the whole variable domain DSGVTQTPKHLITATGQRVTLRCSPRSGDLSVYWYQQSLDQGLQFLIQYYNGEERAKGNILERFSAQQFPDLHSELNLSSLELGDSALYFCASSPTGSEQFFGPGTRLTVL.

The CDR3 DNA follows: TGCGCCAGCAGCCACCCAACGTCCCGCCTGGGGGGCTACACCTTC. It specifies CASSHPTSRLGGYTF. The chain couples TRBV4-1 to TRBJ1-2; D is ambiguous. This CDR3 has 15 residues. Between the trimmed V and J ends, which lost 3 bases and 8 bases, there was a span of 19 bases. Germline CDR1 is MGHRA and CDR2 is YSYEKL.

This chain connects TRBV30 to TRBJ1-1; TRBD1 might be the D (5 bases). The V and J ends lost 0 bases and 6 bases respectively, with 41 bases between them. Germline V lookup: CDR1 GTSNPN, CDR2 SVGIG (reference sequence). The length of the CDR3 is 23 residues. CDR3 loop: CAWSVVDGLTGLLETGEDAEAFF. The DNA for the CDR3 is TGTGCCTGGAGTGTTGTGGACGGTCTAACGGGGCTTCTAGAGACGGGGGAGGACGCTGAAGCTTTCTTT.

This chain links TRBV21-1 with TRBJ2-1; the D segment call TRBD2 is taken from the table without a DNA check. TRBV21-1 is a listed pseudogene. The CDR3 runs to 13 residues. CDR3: CASLDGRETEQFF. CDR3 bases: TGTGCCAGCCTCGACGGGAGAGAGACTGAGCAGTTCTTC.

This clone was seen a single time. The genes are TRBV28 and TRBJ2-2, with D tentatively TRBD1 or TRBD2 (5 bases each). This CDR3 is built from 11 residues. CDR1 and CDR2 (germline): MDHEN, SYDVKM. Trimming cost V 7 bases and J 6 bases, with 6 bases left between them. The CDR3 spells CASTGPGELFF. Here the CDR3 DNA reads TGTGCCAGCACGGGACCCGGGGAGCTGTTTTTT.

The chain uses TRBV27 and TRBJ2-7; TRBD1 agrees at 10 bases. Germline V gives CDR1 MNHEY, CDR2 SMNVEV (reference sequence). V shed 4 bases, J shed 3 bases, and the junction held 9 bases outside the gene matches. This CDR3 is built from 16 residues. The CDR3 protein is CASSSSSTGGHYEQYF. In DNA form, the CDR3 reads TGTGCCAGCAGTTCTTCCTCGACAGGGGGCCACTACGAGCAGTACTTC.

This chain connects TRBV6-1 to TRBJ2-7; D call uncertain. The CDR3 spans 15 residues. V was cut by 5 bases and J by 0 bases, with 14 bases left in between. Germline loops: CDR1 MNHNS, CDR2 SASEGT. DNA of the CDR3: TGTGCCAGCAGTCCGCCTCGCGCCAACTCCTACGAGCAGTACTTC. Protein: CASSPPRANSYEQYF.

This clone was observed a handful of times. The chain carries TRBV10-2 and TRBJ1-2; no clear D. The CDR3 totals 12 residues. Germline lookup yields CDR1 WSHSY and CDR2 SAAADI. V was shortened by 2 bases and J by 6 bases, with 7 bases between the two germline ends. The CDR3 nucleotides read TGCGCCAGCAGTGAGGGAGGGCATGGCTACACCTTC. The encoded protein is CASSEGGHGYTF.

V gene TRBV13 combines with J gene TRBJ2-5; 7 bases agree with TRBD2. CDR3 length: 13 amino acids. Per germline, CDR1 PRHDT and CDR2 FYEKMQ (reference sequence). The ends lost 8 bases at V and 0 bases at J; junction bases unmatched: 3. The CDR3 region has the DNA TGTGCCAGCCGGGGACTACACCAAGAGACCCAGTACTTC. This sequence encodes CASRGLHQETQYF.

The chain recombines TRBV11-2 with TRBJ2-6; D tentatively reads TRBD1 or TRBD2 (5 bases each). Germline-derived CDR1 and CDR2 are SGHAT and FQNNGV. This CDR3 is built from 16 residues. V was trimmed by 5 bases and J by 2 bases, leaving 13 bases between them. The CDR3 region is CASSPGAGTGANVLTF. CDR3 DNA sequence: TGTGCCAGCAGCCCCGGGGCCGGCACTGGGGCCAACGTCCTGACTTTC.

This CDR3 is CASTPGLAGGGEQFF. The CDR3 DNA follows: TGTGCCAGCACCCCGGGACTAGCGGGAGGGGGTGAGCAGTTCTTC. The chain couples TRBV6-1 to TRBJ2-1; TRBD2 aligns across 16 bases. Trimming took 7 bases from V and 9 from J; bases not matched to a gene: 6. The CDR3 length is 15 residues. CDR1 is MNHNS and CDR2 is SASEGT in the germline V gene.

The chain carries TRBV4-1 and TRBJ2-1, with D possibly being TRBD1 (6 bases). From germline, CDR1 is MGHRA and CDR2 YSYEKL. The CDR3 is 18 amino acids. V shed 1 base and J shed 0 bases, with 16 bases lying between them. The CDR3 is CASSQGATRGGSYNEQFF. The CDR3 DNA follows: TGCGCCAGCAGCCAAGGCGCCACGAGAGGGGGCTCCTACAATGAGCAGTTCTTC.

V gene TRBV7-9 combines with J gene TRBJ2-7, with no clear D. CDR3 length equals 11 residues. Per the germline V gene, CDR1 is SEHNR and CDR2 is FQNEAQ (reference sequence). The ends were cut back, 5 bases at V and 6 bases at J, with 8 bases in the middle. CDR3 sequence (DNA): TGTGCCAGCAGCCCTCAAATCGAGCAGTACTTC. This codes for CASSPQIEQYF. Full variable domain (missing parts from reference TRBV7-9 and TRBJ2-7): DTGVSQNPRHKITKRGQNVTFRCDPISEHNRLYWYRQTLGQGPEFLTYFQNEAQLEKSRLLSDRFSAERPKGSFSTLEIQRTEQGDSAMYLCASSPQIEQYFGPGTRLTVT.

The chain links TRBV5-6 to TRBJ2-1; 9 nucleotides align to TRBD2. The CDR3 spans 15 residues. Losses at the gene ends were 1 base for V and 10 bases for J; bases not matched to a gene: 9. Per germline, CDR1 SGHDT and CDR2 YYEEEE. The CDR3 sequence is CASSLSGGRVGEQFF. The CDR3 DNA is TGTGCCAGCAGCTTGAGCGGCGGGAGGGTCGGGGAGCAGTTCTTC.

The chain links TRBV7-3 to TRBJ2-7, with D tentatively TRBD2 (6 bases). Germline V gives CDR1 SGHTA, CDR2 FQGTGA. This CDR3 is 13 amino acids long. Trimming took off 4 bases at V and 6 bases at J, with 13 bases between the two ends. This CDR3 reads CASSSTGGSEQYF. For the CDR3, the DNA is TGTGCCAGCAGCTCTACCGGGGGTTCCGAGCAGTACTTC. Drawing the rest from reference TRBV7-3 and TRBJ2-7, the complete variable domain is GAGVSQTPSNKVTEKGKYVELRCDPISGHTALYWYRQSLGQGPEFLIYFQGTGAADDSGLPNDRFFAVRPEGSVSTLKIQRTERGDSAVYLCASSSTGGSEQYFGPGTRLTVT.

The chain carries TRBV18 and TRBJ1-1; TRBD1 matches at 8 bases. Looked up from germline, CDR1 is KGHSH and CDR2 is LQKENI. The CDR3 extends over 13 amino acids. J lost 4 bases, V lost 5 bases, and 3 bases had no gene match. The CDR3 nucleotides read TGTGCCAGCTCAGCCGACAGGGGCACTGAAGCTTTCTTT. Protein sequence: CASSADRGTEAFF.

This chain links TRBV7-9 with TRBJ2-5, with TRBD2 matching 11 bases. J was trimmed by 4 bases and V by 5 bases; bases with no gene match: 6. The CDR3 is made up of 15 amino acids. Germline V CDR1 and CDR2: SEHNR, FQNEAQ (reference sequence). Here the CDR3 reads CASSLTGLAGETQYF. The CDR3 region has the DNA TGTGCCAGCAGCCTCACTGGACTAGCGGGAGAGACCCAGTACTTC.